The TCR beta chain described here comes from a study of cytomegalovirus exposure and HLA in healthy donors. PCR involved 60 Vbeta and 13 Jbeta primers. Only in-frame clones appear in the TCRdb table, and some are missing; sequencing was by immunoSEQ multiplex PCR. This table has some 160,000 clones, approximately 84% appearing once. Input material: PBMCs. The sequence was obtained from a male donor in good health and CMV-seropositive.

In nucleotides, the CDR3 is TGTGCCTGGAGCAAGGGGCAGGGGAATCAGCCCCAGCATTTT. Amino acid sequence: CAWSKGQGNQPQHF. The genes are TRBV30 and TRBJ1-5, with a tentative D call TRBD1 (6 bases). Germline V gene data show CDR1 as GTSNPN and CDR2 as SVGIG (reference sequence). The CDR3 totals 14 residues. Trimming shortened V by 3 bases and J by 4 bases, and 13 bases separated the two germline ends.